The 8 T cell receptor beta chains below were found in one sample sequenced in a study of T cell responses to AZD1222 COVID-19 vaccine (dated by TCRdb to 2020 to 2022). The protocol used for the library was the immunoSEQ multiplex PCR assay. TCRdb obtained this table from immuneACCESS and retained in-frame rearrangements with V and J assigned. These tables miss some clones; where compared with another copy, unresolved V genes account for less than half of the shortfall, and the remainder is unexplained. Counted in this sample were 120,000 to 150,000 clones; around 90% of them appeared once. The ten largest clones capture 4.5% to 6.5% of the sample. Interpreted using the paper, the time point label stands for: baseline before first vaccination. Material: peripheral blood, obtained on day 0 of AZD1222 vaccination. These receptors came from an adult in good health.

The chain uses TRBV19 and TRBJ2-7, with D possibly being TRBD2 (7 bases). CDR3 length equals 13 residues. CDR1 and CDR2 from the germline V gene are LNHDA and SQIVND (reference sequence). The V end lost 4 bases, the J end lost 4 bases, and 11 bases lay between the germline ends. The CDR3 reads CASSRGGVYEQYF. In DNA, the CDR3 is TGTGCCAGTAGTAGGGGGGGCGTATACGAGCAGTACTTC.

V gene TRBV27 combines with J gene TRBJ2-1, with TRBD2 as a possible D gene (5 bases). Germline V CDR1 and CDR2: MNHEY, SMNVEV (reference sequence). The CDR3 covers 13 residues. The ends were cut back, 4 bases at V and 5 bases at J, with 9 bases in the middle. This chain's CDR3 is CASSSGLNNEQFF. CDR3 nucleotides: TGTGCCAGCAGTTCAGGACTCAACAATGAGCAGTTCTTC.

The rearrangement uses TRBV6-4 and TRBJ1-1; D ambiguous. CDR3 length equals 13 residues. Trimming removed 6 bases at V and 7 bases at J, with 15 bases between. CDR1 MRHNA and CDR2 SNTAGT come from the germline V gene. For the CDR3, the DNA is TGTGCCAGCAGCGAGGAGAGGTGGGGTGAAGCTTTCTTT. Its protein is CASSEERWGEAFF.

The chain couples TRBV4-3 to TRBJ2-2; D might be TRBD2 (6 bases). Trimming took off 5 bases at V and 4 bases at J, with 14 bases between the two ends. The CDR3 has 15 residues. CDR1 is LGHNA, CDR2 YSLEER, per germline. CDR3 in amino acids: CASSSRRAGTGELFF. The CDR3 DNA reads TGCGCCAGCAGCTCCCGGAGGGCCGGCACCGGGGAGCTGTTTTTT.

This chain uses TRBV28 with TRBJ2-2; D not certain. The CDR3 runs 11 residues. The V gene lost 3 bases and the J gene lost 6 bases, with 2 bases spanning the gap. The germline gives CDR1 MDHEN, CDR2 SYDVKM. CDR3 amino acids: CASSFPGELFF. The CDR3 DNA reads TGTGCCAGCAGTTTCCCCGGGGAGCTGTTTTTT.

The rearrangement links TRBV7-2 to TRBJ1-4; a weak D match, TRBD1 (5 bases). Germline values: CDR1 SGHTA, CDR2 FQGNSA. This CDR3 is 15 amino acids long. Trimming shortened V by 5 bases and J by 8 bases, and 18 bases separated the two germline ends. This CDR3 reads CASSINRNLGEKLFF. In nucleotides, the CDR3 is TGTGCCAGCAGCATTAACAGGAACTTAGGGGAAAAACTGTTTTTT.

The gene calls are TRBV29-1 and TRBJ1-1; possibly TRBD1 for D (5 bases). The CDR3 is 14 amino acids. Trimming took 4 bases from V and 5 from J, leaving 17 bases between them. CDR1 is SQVTM, CDR2 ANQGSEA, per germline. CDR3 loop: CSVGGSGRGTEAFF. The CDR3 DNA reads TGCAGCGTTGGGGGGTCAGGGAGAGGGACTGAAGCTTTCTTT. Full variable domain (remainder filled in from reference TRBV29-1 and TRBJ1-1): SAVISQKPSRDICQRGTSLTIQCQVDSQVTMMFWYRQQPGQSLTLIATANQGSEATYESGFVIDKFPISRPNLTFSTLTVSNMSPEDSSIYLCSVGGSGRGTEAFFGQGTRLTVV.

The gene calls are TRBV5-6 and TRBJ2-3; D is undetermined. The CDR3 covers 12 residues. Trimming took off 2 bases at V and 10 bases at J, with 11 bases between the two ends. CDR1 and CDR2 (germline): SGHDT, YYEEEE. The CDR3 sequence: CASSLGRGSQYF. CDR3 nucleotides: TGTGCCAGCAGCTTAGGACGCGGCTCGCAGTATTTT. Full variable domain (remainder filled in from reference TRBV5-6 and TRBJ2-3): DAGVTQSPTHLIKTRGQQVTLRCSPKSGHDTVSWYQQALGQGPQFIFQYYEEEERQRGNFPDRFSGHQFPNYSSELNVNALLLGDSALYLCASSLGRGSQYFGPGTRLTVL.